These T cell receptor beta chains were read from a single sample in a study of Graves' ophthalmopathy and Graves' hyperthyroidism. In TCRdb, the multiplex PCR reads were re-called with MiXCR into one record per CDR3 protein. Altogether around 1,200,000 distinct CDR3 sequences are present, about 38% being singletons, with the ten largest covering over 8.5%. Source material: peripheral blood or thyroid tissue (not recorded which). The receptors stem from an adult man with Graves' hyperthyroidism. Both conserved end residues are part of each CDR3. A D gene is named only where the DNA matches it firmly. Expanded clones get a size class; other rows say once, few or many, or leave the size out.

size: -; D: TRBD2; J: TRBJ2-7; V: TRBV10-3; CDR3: CASSYSKGTRGREQYF; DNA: TGTGCCAGCAGTTACTCGAAAGGGACTAGAGGGAGGGAGCAGTACTTC
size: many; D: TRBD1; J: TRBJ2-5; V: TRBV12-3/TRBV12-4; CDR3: CASTDRGQTQYF; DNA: TGTGCCAGCACCGACAGGGGACAGACCCAGTACTTC
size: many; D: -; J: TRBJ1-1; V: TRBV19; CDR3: CASSIAGGRSGFF; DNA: TGTGCCAGTAGTATAGCGGGGGGTCGATCGGGTTTCTTT
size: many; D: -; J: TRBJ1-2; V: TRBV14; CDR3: CASSQDRRPSGYTF; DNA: TGTGCCAGCAGCCAAGATCGCCGGCCCTCGGGCTACACCTTC
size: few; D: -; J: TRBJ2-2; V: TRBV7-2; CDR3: CASSSQGTHGELFF; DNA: TGTGCCAGCAGCTCACAGGGTACCCACGGGGAGCTGTTTTTT
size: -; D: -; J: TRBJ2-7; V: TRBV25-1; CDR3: CASSELELRAPHARVPGYEQYF; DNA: TGTGCCAGCAGTGAATTGGAGCTTCGGGCCCCCCACGCCCGGGTTCCGGGGTACGAGCAGTACTTC
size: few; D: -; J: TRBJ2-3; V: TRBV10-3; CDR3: CAISGRRDTQYF; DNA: TGTGCCATCAGTGGAAGAAGGGATACGCAGTATTTT
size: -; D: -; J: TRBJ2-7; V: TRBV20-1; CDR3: CSGRVGRGYEQYF; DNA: TGCAGTGGGAGAGTGGGCAGGGGCTACGAGCAGTACTTC
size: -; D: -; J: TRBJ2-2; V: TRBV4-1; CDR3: CASSQVGGVPGELFF; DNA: TGCGCCAGCAGCCAAGTTGGAGGGGTCCCCGGGGAGCTGTTTTTT
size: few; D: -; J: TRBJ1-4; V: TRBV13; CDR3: CASSLKTTGDGEKLFF; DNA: TGTGCCAGCAGCCTAAAAACAACGGGGGACGGAGAAAAACTGTTTTTT
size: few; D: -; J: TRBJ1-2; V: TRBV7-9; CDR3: CASSSDIPGHYGYTF; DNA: TGTGCCAGCAGCTCTGATATACCCGGACACTATGGCTACACCTTC
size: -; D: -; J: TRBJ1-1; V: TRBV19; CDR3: CASSMASYFTEAFF; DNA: TGTGCCAGTAGTATGGCGTCCTATTTCACTGAAGCTTTCTTT
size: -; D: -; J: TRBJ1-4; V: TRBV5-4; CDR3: CASSRGRRETPNEKLFF; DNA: TGTGCCAGCAGCCGAGGACGGAGAGAGACCCCTAATGAAAAACTGTTTTTT
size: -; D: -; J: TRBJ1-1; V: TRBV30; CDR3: CAWGLQTNTEAFF; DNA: TGTGCCTGGGGCCTGCAGACGAACACTGAAGCTTTCTTT
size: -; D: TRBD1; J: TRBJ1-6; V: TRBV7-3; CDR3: CASSQPRAGGSDSPLHF; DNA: TGTGCCAGCAGCCAACCCCGCGCAGGGGGCTCTGATTCACCCCTCCACTTT
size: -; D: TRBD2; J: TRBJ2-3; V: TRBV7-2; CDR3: CASSSDWGGDTQYF; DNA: TGTGCCAGCAGCTCGGACTGGGGAGGGGATACGCAGTATTTT
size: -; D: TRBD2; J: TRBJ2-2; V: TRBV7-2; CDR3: CASSVGVAGNTGELFF; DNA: TGTGCCAGCAGCGTGGGGGTAGCGGGAAACACCGGGGAGCTGTTTTTT
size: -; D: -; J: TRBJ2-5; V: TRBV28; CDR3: CASSLDTVETQYF; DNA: TGTGCCAGCAGCCTAGACACAGTAGAGACCCAGTACTTC
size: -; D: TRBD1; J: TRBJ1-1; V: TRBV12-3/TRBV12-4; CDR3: CASSLSRQGMNTEAFF; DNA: TGTGCCAGCAGTTTATCTCGACAGGGAATGAACACTGAAGCTTTCTTT
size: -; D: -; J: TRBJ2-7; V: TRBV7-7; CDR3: CASSLEGPRADYEQYF; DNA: TGTGCTAGCAGCTTAGAGGGGCCCAGGGCGGACTACGAGCAGTACTTC
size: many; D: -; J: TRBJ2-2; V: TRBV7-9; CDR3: CASSLPPGHPFNTGELFF; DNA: TGTGCCAGCAGCTTGCCACCGGGACACCCATTTAACACCGGGGAGCTGTTTTTT
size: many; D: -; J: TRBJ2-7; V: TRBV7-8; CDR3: CASSLIEGNYEQYF; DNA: TGTGCCAGCAGCTTGATAGAGGGAAACTACGAGCAGTACTTC
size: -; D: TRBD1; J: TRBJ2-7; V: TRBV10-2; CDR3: CASSEPDRPGIYEQYF; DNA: TGCGCCAGCAGTGAGCCGGACAGGCCGGGCATCTACGAGCAGTACTTC
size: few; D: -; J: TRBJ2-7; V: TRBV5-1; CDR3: CASSFNRWADEQYF; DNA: TGCGCCAGCAGCTTTAACAGGTGGGCTGACGAGCAGTACTTC
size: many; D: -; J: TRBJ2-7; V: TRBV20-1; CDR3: CSARRDTPYEQYF; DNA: TGCAGTGCTAGGAGAGACACACCCTACGAGCAGTACTTC
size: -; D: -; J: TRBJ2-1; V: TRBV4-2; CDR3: CASSLQGYEQFF; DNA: TGTGCCAGCAGCCTCCAGGGCTATGAGCAGTTCTTC
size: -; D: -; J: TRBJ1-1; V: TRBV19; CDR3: CASSMQGTLSEAFF; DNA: TGTGCCAGTAGTATGCAGGGAACTCTCAGTGAAGCTTTCTTT
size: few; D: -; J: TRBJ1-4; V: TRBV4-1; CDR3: CASSHERTTNEKLFF; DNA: TGCGCCAGCAGCCACGAGAGAACAACTAATGAAAAACTGTTTTTT
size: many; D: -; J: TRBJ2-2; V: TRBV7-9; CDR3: CASSLMGGELFF; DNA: TGTGCCAGCAGTTTAATGGGTGGGGAGCTGTTTTTT
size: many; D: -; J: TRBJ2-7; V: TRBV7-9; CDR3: CASSFIRMPYEQYF; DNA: TGTGCCAGCAGCTTCATACGGATGCCCTACGAGCAGTACTTC
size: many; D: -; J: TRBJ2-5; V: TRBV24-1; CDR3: CATSGRGYQETQYF; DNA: TGTGCCACCAGCGGGAGAGGCTACCAAGAGACCCAGTACTTC
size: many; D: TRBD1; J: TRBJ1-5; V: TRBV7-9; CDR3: CASSLTGTANQPQHF; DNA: TGTGCCAGCAGCTTAACCGGGACAGCGAATCAGCCCCAGCATTTT
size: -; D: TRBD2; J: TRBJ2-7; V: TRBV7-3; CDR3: CASSQDRGETHYEQYF; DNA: TGCGCCAGCAGCCAAGATCGGGGGGAGACCCACTACGAGCAGTACTTC
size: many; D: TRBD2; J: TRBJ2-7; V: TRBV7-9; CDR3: CASSLTSGRSYEQYF; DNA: TGTGCCAGCAGCTTAACGAGCGGGAGGAGCTACGAGCAGTACTTC
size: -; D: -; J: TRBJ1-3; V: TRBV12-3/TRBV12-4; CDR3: CASSLAGLKNTIYF; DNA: TGTGCCAGCAGTCTCGCTGGCTTGAAGAACACCATATATTTT
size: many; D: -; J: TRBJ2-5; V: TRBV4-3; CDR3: CASSQDRGSRETQYF; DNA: TGCGCCAGCAGCCAAGACCGGGGGAGTAGGGAGACCCAGTACTTC
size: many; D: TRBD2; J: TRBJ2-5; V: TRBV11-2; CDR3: CASSFGSGRTQETQYF; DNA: TGTGCCAGCAGCTTCGGAAGCGGGAGGACCCAAGAGACCCAGTACTTC
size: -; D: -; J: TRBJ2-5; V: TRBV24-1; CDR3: CANWDYQETQYF; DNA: TGTGCTAACTGGGACTACCAAGAGACCCAGTACTTC
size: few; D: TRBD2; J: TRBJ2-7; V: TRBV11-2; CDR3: CASSLLLAGVGEQYF; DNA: TGTGCCAGCAGCCTCCTACTAGCGGGAGTGGGTGAGCAGTACTTC
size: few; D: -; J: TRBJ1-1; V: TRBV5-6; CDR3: CASSSEDGMNTEAFF; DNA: TGTGCCAGCAGCAGTGAGGACGGCATGAACACTGAAGCTTTCTTT
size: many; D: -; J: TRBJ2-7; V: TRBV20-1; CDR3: CSARDAAGLYEQYF; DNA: TGCAGTGCTAGGGACGCTGCGGGGCTCTACGAGCAGTACTTC
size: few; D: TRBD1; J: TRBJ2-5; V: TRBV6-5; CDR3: CASSRTDRGWETQYF; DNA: TGTGCCAGCAGTCGGACGGACAGGGGGTGGGAGACCCAGTACTTC
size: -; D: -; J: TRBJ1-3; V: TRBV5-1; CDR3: CASREPRGSGNTIYF; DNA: TGCGCCAGCAGAGAGCCTAGGGGCTCTGGAAACACCATATATTTT
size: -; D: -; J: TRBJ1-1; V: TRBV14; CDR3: CASSPGVRTEAFF; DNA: TGTGCCAGCAGTCCAGGGGTAAGGACTGAAGCTTTCTTT
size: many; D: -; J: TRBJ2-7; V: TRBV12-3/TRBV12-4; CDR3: CASRGEDYEQYF; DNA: TGTGCCAGCAGAGGAGAGGATTACGAGCAGTACTTC